This entry concerns a single T cell receptor beta chain. Profiled with immunoSEQ multiplex PCR; TCRdb holds only in-frame clones, not every one. The sample shows more than 30,000 clones, over 90% of them seen only once. The CDR3 has 14 amino acids. V was clipped by 0 bases and J by 6 bases, with 12 bases between them. Germline CDR1 is LGHNA and CDR2 is YNFKEQ. The data stem from a study of multiple sclerosis patients with progressive multifocal leukoencephalopathy. The time point here: before natalizumab initiation. The clonotype originates from a man between 25 and 39 years old with multiple sclerosis. Sequencing was performed on PBMCs. The gene calls are TRBV4-2 and TRBJ2-7; D call uncertain. CDR3 bases: TGTGCCAGCAGCCAAGAACGTCGGTCCGGCGAGCAGTACTTC. Translated: CASSQERRSGEQYF.